Detailed here is one T cell receptor (beta chain). What it binds is unknown. These data belong to a study of shared clonotypes between healthy human individuals. Study conclusions and caveats: Clonotypes that were shared across a handful of donors made up around 5% of naive CD4 clonotypes.

Trimming took off 4 bases at V and 3 bases at J, with 14 bases between the two ends. The CDR3 is 14 residues long. CDR1 is SGHKS, CDR2 YYEKEE, per germline (reference sequence). Here immunoSEQ multiplex PCR was the method, and the copy in TCRdb shows in-frame clones only, minus some. This sample carries hundreds of thousands of clones, roughly 96% of them seen once, and the ten largest clones take 0.11%. Naive CD8 cells lacked CD45RO, underwent positive selection for CCR7 and left out terminally differentiated effector memory CD45RA+ cells. The sequence came from a woman aged 25 to 39 in good health. The sample consisted of naive CD8+ T cells sorted from blood. V is TRBV5-5 and J is TRBJ2-7; D is perhaps TRBD2 (6 bases). DNA for the CDR3: TGTGCCAGCAGCCCTGTAGGGACTGGCTACGAGCAGTACTTC. Translation gives CASSPVGTGYEQYF.